The source of this T cell receptor beta chain is a study of T-cell memory formation after mild COVID-19. Across the study: In these data, TCR clusters were largely donor specific. Study-level points and caveats: Certain responding clones were present in pre-infection memory, suggesting participation of cross-reactive memory. Clones that got smaller from day 15 to 85 had even CD4/CD8, while clones growing later tipped toward CD4+.

Germline assignment: CDR1 SGHRS and CDR2 YFSETQ. The CDR3 covers 16 residues. J lost 4 bases, V lost 4 bases, and 9 bases had no gene match. This clonotype was counted only a few times. Its target is unknown. TCRdb redid the calling of the 5' RACE reads with MiXCR, one entry per CDR3 protein. The sample lists 190,000 or so distinct CDR3 sequences, about 10% occurring once. The TCR originated in a man between 18 and 35 years old who had mild COVID-19 (a few samples of this study predate the infection). Cell type and time point are not known. The V call is TRBV5-1, the J call TRBJ2-2, with TRBD1 matching 8 bases. The sequencing sample was made of PBMCs or a T cell subset sorted from them (not recorded which). The CDR3 sequence: CASSPDRGWSTGELFF. The CDR3 nucleotides are TGCGCCAGCAGCCCTGACAGGGGTTGGAGCACCGGGGAGCTGTTTTTT.